This T cell receptor beta chain was recovered during a study of blood T cell repertoires in COVID-19. V shed 6 bases and J 4 bases; nucleotides not matched to a gene: 8. Germline V gene data show CDR1 as GTSNPN and CDR2 as SVGIG (reference sequence). The length of the CDR3 is 14 residues. Residents of about 25 US areas, aged roughly 18 to 95 years, made up the participants. The table came from immunoSEQ multiplex PCR; TCRdb's copy has only in-frame clones and leaves some out. The profile shows about 260,000 clones, about 91% of them singletons. This receptor was taken from a woman in her thirties or forties with acute COVID-19. The chain joins TRBV30 to TRBJ2-1, with 8 bases lining up with TRBD2. The material sequenced was PBMCs or T cells enriched from blood (not recorded which). In nucleotides, the CDR3 is TGTGCCTGTCAACTAGCGGAGCTTTACAATGAGCAGTTCTTC. It translates to CACQLAELYNEQFF.